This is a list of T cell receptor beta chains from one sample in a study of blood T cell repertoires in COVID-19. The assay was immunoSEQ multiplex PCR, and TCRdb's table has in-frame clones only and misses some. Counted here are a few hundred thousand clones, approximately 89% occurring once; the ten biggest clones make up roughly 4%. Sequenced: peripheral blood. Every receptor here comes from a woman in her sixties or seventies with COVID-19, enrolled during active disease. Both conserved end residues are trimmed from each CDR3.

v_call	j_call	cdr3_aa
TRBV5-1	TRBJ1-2	ASSPRQGASYGYT
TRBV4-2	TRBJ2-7	ASSQAQRGGLYEQY
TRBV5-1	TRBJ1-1	ASSLGWQGPGTEAF
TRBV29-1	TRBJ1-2	SVEGSYGYT
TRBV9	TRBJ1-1	ASSPELNTEAF
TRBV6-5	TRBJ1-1	ASSYKRRAF
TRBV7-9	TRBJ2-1	ASSFPNSGGGHNEQF
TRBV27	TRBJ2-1	ASSLTGYEQF
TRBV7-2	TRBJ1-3	ASSLEAGSGNTIY
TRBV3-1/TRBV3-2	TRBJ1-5	ASSQGQFNQPQH
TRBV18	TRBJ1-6	ASSMGADSPLH
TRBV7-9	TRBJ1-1	ASRRTGNTEAF
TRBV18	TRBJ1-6	ASSPATGGHSPLH
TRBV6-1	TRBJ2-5	ASSGSRGRRLAETQY
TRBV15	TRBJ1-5	ATSRVIGQPQH
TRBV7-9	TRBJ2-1	ASSLGSSGGDNEQF
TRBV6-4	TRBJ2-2	ASSNRGGTGELF
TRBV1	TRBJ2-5	TGTSGQETQY
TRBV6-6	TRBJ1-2	ASGTAYGYT
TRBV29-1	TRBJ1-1	SVWFRGQGSEAF
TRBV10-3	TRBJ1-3	AISAGGDSGNTIY
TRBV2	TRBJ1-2	ASLGATGPGGYT
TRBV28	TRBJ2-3	ASSFGTSGDSTDTQY
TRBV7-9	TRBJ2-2	ASSFVRGSTGELF
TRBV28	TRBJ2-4	ASNGAGGQSKNIQY
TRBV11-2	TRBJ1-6	ASSARTGFSPLH
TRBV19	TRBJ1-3	ASSLGQYGNTIY
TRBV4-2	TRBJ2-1	ASSNRPGTSYNEQF
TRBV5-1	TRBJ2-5	ASSSGQGTQETQY
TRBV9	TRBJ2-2	ASSGTGYTGELF
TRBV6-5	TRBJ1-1	ASSYLRGLEAF
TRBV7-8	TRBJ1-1	ASSLSELGAGAF
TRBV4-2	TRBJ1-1	ASSQRQGMNTEAF
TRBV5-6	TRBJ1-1	ASSSPDSGRTEAF
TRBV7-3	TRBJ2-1	ASSSTPAGTERF
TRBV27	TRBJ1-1	ASSPNRNTEAF
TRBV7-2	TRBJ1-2	ASSLALQSNYGYT
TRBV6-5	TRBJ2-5	ASSYNSGQGPGY
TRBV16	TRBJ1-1	ASSRQGFNTEAF
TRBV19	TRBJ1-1	ASSGDRMNTEAF
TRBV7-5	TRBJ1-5	ARSSGQVGNQPQH
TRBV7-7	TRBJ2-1	ASSERPGGLKQF
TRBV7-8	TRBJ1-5	ASSLALGQGANQPQH
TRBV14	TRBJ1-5	ASSQDMSQPQH
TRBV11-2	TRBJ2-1	ASSQDGSSYNEQF
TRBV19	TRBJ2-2	ASSIEQPFYTGELF
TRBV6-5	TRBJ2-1	ASSQGFTTGDEQF
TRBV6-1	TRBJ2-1	ASSEALRRSSYNEQF
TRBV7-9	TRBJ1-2	ASSSDSPRGYT
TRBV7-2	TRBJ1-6	ASSLAPSAGSYNSPLH
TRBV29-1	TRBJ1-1	RADMNTEAF